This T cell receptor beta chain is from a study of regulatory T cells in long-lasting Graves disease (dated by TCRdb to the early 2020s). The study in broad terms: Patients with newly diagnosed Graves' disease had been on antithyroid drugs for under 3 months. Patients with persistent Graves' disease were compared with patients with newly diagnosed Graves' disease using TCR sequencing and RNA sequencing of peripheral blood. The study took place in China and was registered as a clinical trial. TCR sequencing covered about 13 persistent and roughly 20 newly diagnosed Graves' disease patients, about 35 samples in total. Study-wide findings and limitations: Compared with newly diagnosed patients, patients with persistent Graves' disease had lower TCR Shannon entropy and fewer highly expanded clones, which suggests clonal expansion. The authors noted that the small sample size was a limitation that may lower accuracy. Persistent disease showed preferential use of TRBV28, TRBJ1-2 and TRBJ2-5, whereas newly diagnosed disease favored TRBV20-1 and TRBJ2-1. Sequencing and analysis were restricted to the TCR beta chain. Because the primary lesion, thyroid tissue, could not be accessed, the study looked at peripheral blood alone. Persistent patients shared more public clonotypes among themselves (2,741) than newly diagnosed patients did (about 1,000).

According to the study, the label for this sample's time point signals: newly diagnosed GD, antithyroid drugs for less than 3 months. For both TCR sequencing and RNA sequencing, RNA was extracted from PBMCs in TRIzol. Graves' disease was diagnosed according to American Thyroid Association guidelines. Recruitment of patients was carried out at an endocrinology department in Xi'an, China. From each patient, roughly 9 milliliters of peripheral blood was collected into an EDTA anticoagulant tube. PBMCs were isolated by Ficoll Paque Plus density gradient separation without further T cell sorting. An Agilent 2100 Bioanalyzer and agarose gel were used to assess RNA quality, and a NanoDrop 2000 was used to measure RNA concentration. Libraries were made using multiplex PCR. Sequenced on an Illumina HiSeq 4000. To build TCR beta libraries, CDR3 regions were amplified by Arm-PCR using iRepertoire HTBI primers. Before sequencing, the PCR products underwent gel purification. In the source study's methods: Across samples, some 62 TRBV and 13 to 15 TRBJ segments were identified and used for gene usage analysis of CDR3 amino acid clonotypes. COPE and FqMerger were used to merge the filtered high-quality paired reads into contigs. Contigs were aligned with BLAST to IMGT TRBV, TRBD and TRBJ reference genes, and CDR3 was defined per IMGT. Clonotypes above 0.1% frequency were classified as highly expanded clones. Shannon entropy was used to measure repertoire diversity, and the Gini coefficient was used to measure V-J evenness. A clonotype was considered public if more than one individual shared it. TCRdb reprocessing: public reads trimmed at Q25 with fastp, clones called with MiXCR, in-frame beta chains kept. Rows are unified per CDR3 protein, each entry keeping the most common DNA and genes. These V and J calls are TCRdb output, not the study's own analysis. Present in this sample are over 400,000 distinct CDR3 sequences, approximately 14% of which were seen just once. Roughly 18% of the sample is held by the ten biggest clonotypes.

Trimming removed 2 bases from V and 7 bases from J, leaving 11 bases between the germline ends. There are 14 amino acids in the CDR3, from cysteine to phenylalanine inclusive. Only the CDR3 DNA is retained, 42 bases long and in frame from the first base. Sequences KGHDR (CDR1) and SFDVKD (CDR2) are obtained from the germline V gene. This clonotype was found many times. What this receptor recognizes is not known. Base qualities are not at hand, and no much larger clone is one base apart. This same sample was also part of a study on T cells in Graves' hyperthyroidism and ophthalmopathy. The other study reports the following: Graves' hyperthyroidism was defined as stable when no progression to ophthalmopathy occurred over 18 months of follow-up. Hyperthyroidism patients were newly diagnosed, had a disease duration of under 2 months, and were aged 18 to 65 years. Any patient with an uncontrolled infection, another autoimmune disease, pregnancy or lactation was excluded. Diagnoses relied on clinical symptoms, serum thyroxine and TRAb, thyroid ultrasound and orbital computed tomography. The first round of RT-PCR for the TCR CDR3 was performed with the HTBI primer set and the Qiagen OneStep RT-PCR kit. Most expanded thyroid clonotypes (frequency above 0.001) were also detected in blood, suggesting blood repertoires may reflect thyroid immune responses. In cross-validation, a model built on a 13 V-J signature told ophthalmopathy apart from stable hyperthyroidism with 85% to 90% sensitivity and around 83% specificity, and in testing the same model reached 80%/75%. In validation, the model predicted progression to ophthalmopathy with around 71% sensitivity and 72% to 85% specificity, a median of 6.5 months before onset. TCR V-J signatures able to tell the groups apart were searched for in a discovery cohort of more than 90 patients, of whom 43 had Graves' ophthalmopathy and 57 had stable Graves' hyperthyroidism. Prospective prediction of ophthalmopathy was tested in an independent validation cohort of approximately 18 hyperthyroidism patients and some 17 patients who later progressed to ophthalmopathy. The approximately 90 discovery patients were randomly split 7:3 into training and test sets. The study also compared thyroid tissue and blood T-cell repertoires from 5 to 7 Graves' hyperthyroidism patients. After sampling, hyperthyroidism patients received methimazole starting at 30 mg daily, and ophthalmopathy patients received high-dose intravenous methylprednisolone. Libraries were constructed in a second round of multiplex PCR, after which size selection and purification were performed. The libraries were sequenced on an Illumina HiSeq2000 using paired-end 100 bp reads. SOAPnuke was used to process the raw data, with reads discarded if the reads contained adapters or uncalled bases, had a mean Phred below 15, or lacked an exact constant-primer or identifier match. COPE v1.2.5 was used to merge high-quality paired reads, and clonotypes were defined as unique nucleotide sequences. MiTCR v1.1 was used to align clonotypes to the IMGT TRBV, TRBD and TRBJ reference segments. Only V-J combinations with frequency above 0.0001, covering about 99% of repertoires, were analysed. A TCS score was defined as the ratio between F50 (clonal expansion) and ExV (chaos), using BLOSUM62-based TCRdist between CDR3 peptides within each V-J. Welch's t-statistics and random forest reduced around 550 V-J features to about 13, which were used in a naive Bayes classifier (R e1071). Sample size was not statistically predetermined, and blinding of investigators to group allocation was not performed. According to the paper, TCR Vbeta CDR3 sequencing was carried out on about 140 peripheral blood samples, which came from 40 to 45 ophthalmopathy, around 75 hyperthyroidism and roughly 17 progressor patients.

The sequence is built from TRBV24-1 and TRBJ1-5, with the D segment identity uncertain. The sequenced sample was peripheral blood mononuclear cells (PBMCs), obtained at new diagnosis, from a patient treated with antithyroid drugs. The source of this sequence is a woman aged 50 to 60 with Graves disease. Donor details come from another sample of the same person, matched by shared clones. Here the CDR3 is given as CATSDSAEHQPQHF. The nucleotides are TGTGCCACCAGTGATTCGGCGGAACACCAGCCCCAGCATTTT.